This T cell receptor (beta chain) was sequenced during a study of blood T cell repertoires in COVID-19. Assay used: immunoSEQ multiplex PCR; TCRdb lists only in-frame clones, some missing. Of 110,000 to 150,000 clones listed, 75% to 90% are singletons. The ends were cut back, 6 bases at V and 1 base at J, with 12 bases in the middle. Germline CDR1 reads MNHEY; CDR2 reads SVGAGI. This CDR3 is 14 amino acids long. The receptor comes from a woman over 75 with acute or convalescent COVID-19. Sequencing input: peripheral blood. The chain employs TRBV6-5 and TRBJ2-5, with a possible D match to TRBD2 (6 bases). The CDR3 region has the DNA TGTGCCAGCAGGCTCGGGGGAACCCAAGAGACCCAGTACTTC. It translates to CASRLGGTQETQYF.